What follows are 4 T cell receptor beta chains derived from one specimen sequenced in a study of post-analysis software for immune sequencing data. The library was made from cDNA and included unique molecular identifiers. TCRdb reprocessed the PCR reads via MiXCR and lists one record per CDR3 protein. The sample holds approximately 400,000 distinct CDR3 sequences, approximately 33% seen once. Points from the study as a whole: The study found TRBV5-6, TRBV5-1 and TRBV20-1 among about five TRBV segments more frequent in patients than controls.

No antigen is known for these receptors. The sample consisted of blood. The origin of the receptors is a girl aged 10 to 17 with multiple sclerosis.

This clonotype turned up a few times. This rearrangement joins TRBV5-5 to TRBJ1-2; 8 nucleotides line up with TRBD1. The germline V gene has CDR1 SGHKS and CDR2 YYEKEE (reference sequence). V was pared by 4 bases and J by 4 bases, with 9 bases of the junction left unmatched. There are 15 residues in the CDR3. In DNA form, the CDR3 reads TGTGCCAGCAGCCTGGAGGACAGGGTTGCCTATGGCTACACCTTC. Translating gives CASSLEDRVAYGYTF.

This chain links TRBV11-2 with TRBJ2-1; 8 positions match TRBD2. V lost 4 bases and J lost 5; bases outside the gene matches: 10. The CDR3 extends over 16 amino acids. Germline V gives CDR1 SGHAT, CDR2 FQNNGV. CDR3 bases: TGTGCCAGCAGCTCCCTACGCGAGCGGGGGAACAATGAGCAGTTCTTC. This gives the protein CASSSLRERGNNEQFF.

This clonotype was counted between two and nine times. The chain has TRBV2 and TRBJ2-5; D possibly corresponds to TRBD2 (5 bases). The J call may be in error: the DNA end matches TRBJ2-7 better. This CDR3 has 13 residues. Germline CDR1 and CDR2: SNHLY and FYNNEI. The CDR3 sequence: CASSDEGIGEQYF. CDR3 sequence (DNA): TGTGCCAGCAGTGACGAGGGTATCGGCGAGCAGTACTTC.

CDR3 DNA: TGTGCCAGCAGCGCTCAAGCGGGGACAGTTGAGACCCAGTACTTC. As protein: CASSAQAGTVETQYF. J is TRBJ2-7 and V is TRBV11-2; D tentatively fits TRBD1 or TRBD2 (7 bases each). The end of the DNA is better explained by TRBJ2-5, so the J call may be wrong. CDR1 is SGHAT and CDR2 is FQNNGV in the germline V gene. The length of the CDR3 is 15 residues.